Presented here are 21 T cell receptor beta chains from one specimen sequenced in a study of blood T cell repertoires in COVID-19. Here immunoSEQ multiplex PCR was the method, and the copy in TCRdb shows in-frame clones only, minus some. The sample carries roughly 75,000 clones, under 80% recorded once. The sample was peripheral blood. These receptors were obtained from a human donor with acute or convalescent COVID-19. The donor label of this sample is uncertain.

The V gene is TRBV24-1, the J gene TRBJ2-5; a possible D gene is TRBD1 (5 bases). V was clipped by 5 bases and J by 4 bases, with 16 bases between them. The CDR3 runs to 15 residues. Germline V gene sequence: CDR1 KGHDR, CDR2 SFDVKD. As DNA, the CDR3 is TGTGCCACCAGTGCTATAGGGGCCGGGCTAGAGACCCAGTACTTC. Translation gives CATSAIGAGLETQYF.

The V call is TRBV6-5, the J call TRBJ2-7, with D unresolved. V dropped 2 bases and J dropped 2 bases, with 7 bases sitting between them. The CDR3 has 13 residues. Germline V gene lookup returns CDR1 MNHEY and CDR2 SVGAGI. The CDR3 sequence is CASSYVQAYEQYF. CDR3 in DNA: TGTGCCAGCAGTTACGTCCAGGCCTACGAGCAGTACTTC.

J is TRBJ1-3 and V is TRBV5-4; 12 bases are shared with TRBD1. With 4 bases clipped from V and 3 bases from J, the junction kept 2 bases outside the gene matches. Germline CDR1 reads SGHNT; CDR2 reads YYREEE (reference sequence). The CDR3 has 15 residues. CDR3 in amino acids: CASSRDRGRGNTIYF. CDR3 bases: TGTGCCAGCAGCCGGGACAGGGGGCGTGGAAACACCATATATTTT.

This clone was recorded a few times. CDR3 in DNA: TGTGCCAGCAGCCCGGGACAGGGAGCCTCTTATGGCTACACCTTC. It codes for CASSPGQGASYGYTF. The chain links TRBV2 to TRBJ1-2; TRBD1 agrees at 9 bases. J gave up 5 bases and V 6 bases, and 10 bases lay outside the gene matches. CDR3 size: 15 residues. Germline V gene data show CDR1 as SNHLY and CDR2 as FYNNEI.

The chain couples TRBV23-1 to TRBJ2-5, with TRBD1 matching over 10 bases. TRBV23-1 is given ORF status, its function remaining uncertain. The CDR3 extends over 16 amino acids. With 0 bases clipped from V and 4 bases from J, the junction kept 5 bases outside the gene matches. CDR3 in DNA: TGCGCCAGCAGTCAATCGGGGACAGGGGATGGAGAGACCCAGTACTTC. This codes for CASSQSGTGDGETQYF.

The rearrangement links TRBV28 to TRBJ2-2; D perhaps matches TRBD1 (6 bases). Germline V gene data show CDR1 as MDHEN and CDR2 as SYDVKM. CDR3 length: 15 residues. Trimming removed 3 bases from V and 4 bases from J, with 12 bases in between. The CDR3 sequence: CASSFGQGLTGELFF. In DNA, the CDR3 is TGTGCCAGCAGTTTCGGGCAGGGGCTCACCGGGGAGCTGTTTTTT.

This clone was detected only a few times. The chain is built from TRBV10-1 and TRBJ1-2; the match to TRBD1 covers 9 bases. Germline trimming cut 5 bases from V and 5 bases from J; bases unmatched to any gene: 18. Germline V gene lookup returns CDR1 WNHNN and CDR2 SYGVQD (reference sequence). The CDR3 consists of 18 residues. CDR3 in amino acids: CASSPRPGQGSTLYGYTF. In nucleotides, the CDR3 is TGCGCCAGCAGTCCGAGACCGGGACAGGGATCGACTCTATATGGCTACACCTTC.

The gene calls are TRBV12-3 or TRBV12-4 and TRBJ2-7, with a possible D match to TRBD2 (6 bases). This CDR3 comprises 13 residues. V lost 7 bases and J 4 bases, leaving 14 bases between the germline ends. The CDR3 nucleotides read TGTGCCAGCACCACTTACGGGGGTTACGAGCAGTACTTC. Protein sequence: CASTTYGGYEQYF.

The V gene is TRBV10-2, the J gene TRBJ1-5; D remains ambiguous. The germline V gene has CDR1 WSHSY and CDR2 SAAADI. The CDR3 has 14 amino acids. V was trimmed by 0 bases and J by 6 bases, leaving 9 bases between them. The CDR3 loop reads CASSESNFGQPQHF. CDR3 DNA: TGCGCCAGCAGTGAGTCTAACTTCGGTCAGCCCCAGCATTTT.

The genes are TRBV7-2 and TRBJ2-5; no firm D call. Per the germline V gene, CDR1 is SGHTA and CDR2 is FQGNSA. The V and J ends lost 3 bases and 5 bases respectively, with 4 bases between them. CDR3 length equals 11 residues. CDR3 in amino acids: CASSFSETQYF. The CDR3 nucleotides read TGTGCCAGCAGCTTCTCCGAGACCCAGTACTTC.

The rearrangement uses TRBV5-4 and TRBJ2-7, with 12 bases identical to TRBD2. The CDR3 has 15 residues. The V segment lost 2 bases and the J segment 3 bases; nucleotides outside the gene matches: 3. The germline V gene has CDR1 SGHNT and CDR2 YYREEE (reference sequence). This CDR3 is CASSFLTSGSYEQYF. CDR3 DNA: TGTGCCAGCAGCTTCCTGACTAGCGGGAGCTACGAGCAGTACTTC.

In DNA, the CDR3 is TGTGCCAGCAGAGGGTCCCTAGCGGGAGCCTACAATGAGCAGTTCTTC. Protein: CASRGSLAGAYNEQFF. V usage is TRBV2 and J usage is TRBJ2-1; 10 nucleotides align to TRBD2. Germline V gives CDR1 SNHLY, CDR2 FYNNEI. CDR3 length: 16 amino acids. Losses at the gene ends were 6 bases for V and 2 bases for J; bases not matched to a gene: 7.

The chain has TRBV28 and TRBJ2-1, with D perhaps matching TRBD1 (5 bases). CDR3 length: 12 residues. The germline V gene has CDR1 MDHEN and CDR2 SYDVKM. Trimming took off 8 bases at V and 7 bases at J, with 12 bases between the two ends. The CDR3 spells CASGRNRNEQFF. The DNA for the CDR3 is TGTGCCAGCGGACGGAACAGGAATGAGCAGTTCTTC.

The chain uses TRBV7-9 and TRBJ2-2; D call uncertain. The CDR3 covers 12 residues. Trimming took 6 bases from V and 4 from J, leaving 6 bases between them. Germline CDR1 SEHNR, CDR2 FQNEAQ (reference sequence). CDR3 amino acids: CASSFSTGELFF. Written as DNA, the CDR3 is TGTGCCAGCAGTTTTAGCACCGGGGAGCTGTTTTTT.

This chain uses TRBV6-5 with TRBJ2-6; D unresolved. The V gene lost 5 bases and the J gene lost 2 bases, with 4 bases spanning the gap. There are 13 residues in the CDR3. The germline V gene has CDR1 MNHEY and CDR2 SVGAGI. CDR3 loop: CASSPPGANVLTF. The CDR3 bases are TGTGCCAGCAGTCCTCCTGGGGCCAACGTCCTGACTTTC.

The chain recombines TRBV2 with TRBJ1-1, with D tentatively TRBD1 (5 bases). The CDR3 has 13 amino acids. Deletions cut 6 bases from V and 2 bases from J, with 10 bases between. Per the germline V gene, CDR1 is SNHLY and CDR2 is FYNNEI. CDR3 bases: TGTGCCAGCAGGGGGCGATTTAACACTGAAGCTTTCTTT. Translating gives CASRGRFNTEAFF.

The genes are TRBV5-5 and TRBJ1-4; no clear D gene. V was shortened by 0 bases and J by 3 bases, with 9 bases between the two germline ends. CDR3 length equals 15 residues. The germline V gene has CDR1 SGHKS and CDR2 YYEKEE (reference sequence). The CDR3 is CASSLAPNPNEKLFF. In DNA form, the CDR3 reads TGTGCCAGCAGCTTGGCCCCAAATCCTAATGAAAAACTGTTTTTT.

The chain combines TRBV5-4 with TRBJ2-3; maybe TRBD2 (6 bases). The V and J ends lost 0 bases and 6 bases respectively, with 11 bases between them. CDR1 is SGHNT, CDR2 YYREEE, per germline (reference sequence). The length of the CDR3 is 14 residues. This CDR3 reads CASSLVGGMDTQYF. DNA for the CDR3: TGTGCCAGCAGCTTGGTAGGCGGGATGGATACGCAGTATTTT.

The chain is built from TRBV7-9 and TRBJ1-1; D gene unclear. V was shortened by 5 bases and J by 5 bases, with 18 bases between the two germline ends. The CDR3 extends over 15 amino acids. Germline values: CDR1 SEHNR, CDR2 FQNEAQ (reference sequence). CDR3 region: CASSLVTMVRTEAFF. The CDR3 nucleotides are TGTGCCAGCAGCCTGGTCACAATGGTGCGGACTGAAGCTTTCTTT.

This chain connects TRBV12-3 or TRBV12-4 to TRBJ1-1; D not certain. The length of the CDR3 is 11 residues. The ends were cut back, 6 bases at V and 7 bases at J, with 9 bases in the middle. CDR3 sequence reads: CASSREGEAFF. CDR3 nucleotides: TGTGCCAGCAGCCGAGAGGGTGAAGCTTTCTTT.

This clone has more than one count but fewer than ten. The rearrangement uses TRBV7-8 and TRBJ1-5, with TRBD1 identical over 7 bases. J gave up 7 bases and V 5 bases, and 2 bases lay outside the gene matches. The CDR3 is 12 residues long. Germline loops: CDR1 SGHVS, CDR2 FQNEAQ. CDR3: CASSLRGQPQHF. CDR3 sequence (DNA): TGTGCCAGCAGCCTCAGGGGGCAGCCCCAGCATTTT.